This T cell receptor (beta chain) was profiled in a study of tumor-infiltrating lymphocytes in oesophageal squamous cell carcinoma. The CDR3 has 13 residues. The V and J ends lost 1 base and 8 bases respectively, with 8 bases between them. From germline, CDR1 is LGHDT and CDR2 YNNKEL (reference sequence). TCRdb recomputed calls from the PCR reads with MiXCR, one row per CDR3 protein. Of around 22,000 distinct CDR3 sequences in the sample, 34% were seen once. This TCR was recovered from a female donor with esophageal squamous cell carcinoma. The chain couples TRBV3-1 to TRBJ1-4; no clear D gene. Sequencing was performed on esophageal tumor tissue. The DNA of the CDR3 is TGTGCCAGCAGCCAAGGATTGAGGGAAAAACTGTTTTTT. Translated, it gives CASSQGLREKLFF.